One TCR beta chain is described in this entry. No antigen is known for it. The data were produced by immunoSEQ multiplex PCR, yet TCRdb's version contains in-frame clones alone and is incomplete. The table records 66,000 or so clones, nearly 98% of them present only once. The sample belongs to a study of cytomegalovirus exposure and HLA in healthy donors. Study-wide results and caveats: Cytomegalovirus-associated TCR beta chains were listed, numbering some 170.

CDR1 is SGHDN, CDR2 FVKESK, per germline. The CDR3 totals 16 residues. Trimming pared 3 bases from V and 0 bases from J, leaving 12 bases between. The TCR sequence derives from a woman under 30 in good health and CMV-seropositive. The rearrangement links TRBV14 to TRBJ2-1; D uncertain. Sequenced input: PBMCs. The CDR3 DNA reads as TGTGCCAGCAGCCACCTGACTGGCAGCTCCTACAATGAGCAGTTCTTC. Translation: CASSHLTGSSYNEQFF.